The 9 T cell receptor beta chains below were found in one sample sequenced in a study of radiation and T cells in renal cell carcinoma. The repertoire was sequenced with immunoSEQ multiplex PCR; TCRdb's copy has only in-frame clones and lacks some. The sample contains more than 8,000 clones, under 60% of which appear only once. Treatment meaning: 15 Gy SBRT to primary tumor, nephrectomy 4 weeks later. This specimen consisted of tumor tissue, obtained from a patient whose treatment included radiotherapy and nephrectomy. The receptors here all came from a man aged 60 to 75 with renal cell carcinoma.

The V call is TRBV4-3, the J call TRBJ2-1; no clear D gene. V lost 4 bases to trimming and J lost 3 bases, with 16 bases between them. The germline gives CDR1 LGHNA, CDR2 YSLEER. This CDR3 has 16 residues. The CDR3 is CASSPEATLNYNEQFF. CDR3 in DNA: TGCGCCAGCAGCCCCGAGGCTACACTAAACTACAATGAGCAGTTCTTC.

The V gene is TRBV5-6, the J gene TRBJ1-1; 7 nucleotides align to TRBD1. Germline V gene lookup returns CDR1 SGHDT and CDR2 YYEEEE. This CDR3 contains 13 residues. V lost 4 bases, J lost 6 bases, and 6 bases stayed unmatched. The CDR3 loop reads CASSDGQDPEAFF. The CDR3 nucleotides are TGTGCCAGCAGCGATGGACAGGATCCTGAAGCTTTCTTT. The full variable domain, completed using reference TRBV5-6 and TRBJ1-1, is DAGVTQSPTHLIKTRGQQVTLRCSPKSGHDTVSWYQQALGQGPQFIFQYYEEEERQRGNFPDRFSGHQFPNYSSELNVNALLLGDSALYLCASSDGQDPEAFFGQGTRLTVV.

The chain carries TRBV19 and TRBJ2-7; 9 bases agree with TRBD2. Germline loops: CDR1 LNHDA, CDR2 SQIVND (reference sequence). CDR3 size: 15 residues. With V trimmed by 5 bases and J by 4 bases, 9 bases remained unmatched. The CDR3 nucleotides are TGTGCCAGTAGTCCCGTCGCGGGAGGGAGATACGAGCAGTACTTC. It codes for CASSPVAGGRYEQYF.

V usage is TRBV7-2 and J usage is TRBJ1-6; a possible D gene is TRBD1 (5 bases). Per germline, CDR1 SGHTA and CDR2 FQGNSA. CDR3 size: 15 residues. V gave up 5 bases and J gave up 7 bases, with 15 bases separating them. CDR3 protein: CASSPQGGGNSPLHF. In nucleotides, the CDR3 is TGTGCCAGCAGCCCCCAGGGAGGTGGGAATTCACCCCTCCACTTT.

The chain couples TRBV6-5 to TRBJ1-1; no firm D call. The CDR3 runs 13 residues. The V end lost 0 bases, the J end lost 8 bases, and 10 bases lay between the germline ends. Germline loops: CDR1 MNHEY, CDR2 SVGAGI. The CDR3: CASSYSGPREAFF. CDR3 coding DNA: TGTGCCAGCAGTTACTCTGGGCCGAGGGAAGCTTTCTTT.

This clone was seen only once. The J gene is TRBJ1-5, the V gene TRBV28; D is perhaps TRBD1 (5 bases). V was pared by 7 bases and J by 2 bases, with 24 bases between. This CDR3 has 18 amino acids. CDR1 and CDR2 (germline): MDHEN, SYDVKM. CDR3 nucleotides: TGTGCCAGCACAAACCCGGGGGGGGGTACTTTTGGCAATCAGCCCCAGCATTTT. Amino acid sequence: CASTNPGGGTFGNQPQHF. Combining the CDR3 with reference TRBV28 and TRBJ1-5 gives the whole variable domain DVKVTQSSRYLVKRTGEKVFLECVQDMDHENMFWYRQDPGLGLRLIYFSYDVKMKEKGDIPEGYSVSREKKERFSLILESASTNQTSMYLCASTNPGGGTFGNQPQHFGDGTRLSIL.

This clone was counted a few times. The chain links TRBV19 to TRBJ1-2, with D perhaps matching TRBD1 (5 bases). Germline values: CDR1 LNHDA, CDR2 SQIVND (reference sequence). The CDR3 is made up of 14 amino acids. V lost 3 bases to trimming and J lost 4 bases, with 12 bases between them. The CDR3 sequence: CASSIPGGFYGYTF. In nucleotides, the CDR3 is TGTGCCAGTAGTATCCCCGGGGGATTCTATGGCTACACCTTC. The whole variable domain, remainder taken from reference TRBV19 and TRBJ1-2, is DGGITQSPKYLFRKEGQNVTLSCEQNLNHDAMYWYRQDPGQGLRLIYYSQIVNDFQKGDIAEGYSVSREKKESFPLTVTSAQKNPTAFYLCASSIPGGFYGYTFGSGTRLTVV.

The gene calls are TRBV6-4 and TRBJ1-2; no firm D call. Trimming took 5 bases from V and 3 from J, leaving 13 bases between them. CDR1 MRHNA and CDR2 SNTAGT come from the germline V gene. There are 14 residues in the CDR3. CDR3 loop: CASSLGSEYYGYTF. CDR3 nucleotide sequence: TGTGCCAGCAGTTTGGGCTCGGAATACTATGGCTACACCTTC.

By its share, this clone is medium-sized. The chain carries TRBV12-2 and TRBJ2-7. TRBV12-2 is reported as a pseudogene. CDR3 length equals 16 residues. CDR3 protein: CASRLASYGLGHEQYF. CDR3 nucleotides: TGTGCAAGTCGCTTAGCATCGTACGGCCTGGGACACGAGCAGTACTTC.